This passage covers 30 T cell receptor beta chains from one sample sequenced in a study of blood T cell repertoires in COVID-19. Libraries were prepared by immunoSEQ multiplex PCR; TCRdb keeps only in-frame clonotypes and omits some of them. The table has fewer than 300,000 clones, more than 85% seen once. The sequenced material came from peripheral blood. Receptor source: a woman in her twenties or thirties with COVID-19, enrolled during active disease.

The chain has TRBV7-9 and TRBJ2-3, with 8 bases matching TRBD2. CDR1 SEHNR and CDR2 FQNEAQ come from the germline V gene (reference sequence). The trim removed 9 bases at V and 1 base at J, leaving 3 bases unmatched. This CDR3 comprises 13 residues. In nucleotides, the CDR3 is TGTGCCAGTTTACTAGCGGGCACAGATACGCAGTATTTT. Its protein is CASLLAGTDTQYF.

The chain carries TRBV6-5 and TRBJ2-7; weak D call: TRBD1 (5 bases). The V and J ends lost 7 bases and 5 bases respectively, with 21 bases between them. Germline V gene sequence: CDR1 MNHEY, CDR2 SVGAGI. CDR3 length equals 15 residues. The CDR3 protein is CASNKGMVLWNEQYF. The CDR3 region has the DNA TGTGCCAGCAATAAGGGGATGGTTTTATGGAACGAGCAGTACTTC.

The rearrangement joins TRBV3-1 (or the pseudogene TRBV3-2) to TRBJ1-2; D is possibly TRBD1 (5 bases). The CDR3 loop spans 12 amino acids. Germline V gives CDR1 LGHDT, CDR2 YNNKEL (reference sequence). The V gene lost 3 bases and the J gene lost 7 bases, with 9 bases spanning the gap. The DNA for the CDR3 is TGTGCCAGCAGCCAGAGGGGAGGTGGCTACACCTTC. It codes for CASSQRGGGYTF.

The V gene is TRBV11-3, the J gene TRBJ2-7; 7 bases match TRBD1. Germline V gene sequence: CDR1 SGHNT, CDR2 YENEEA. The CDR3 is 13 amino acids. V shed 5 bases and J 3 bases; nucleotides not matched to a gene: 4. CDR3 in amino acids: CASSPGQLYEQYF. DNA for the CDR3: TGTGCCAGCAGCCCGGGACAGCTCTACGAGCAGTACTTC.

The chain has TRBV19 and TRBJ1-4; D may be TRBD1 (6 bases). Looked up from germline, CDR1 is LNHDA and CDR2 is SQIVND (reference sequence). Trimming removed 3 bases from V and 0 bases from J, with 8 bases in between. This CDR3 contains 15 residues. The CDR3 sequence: CASSISGATNEKLFF. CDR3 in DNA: TGTGCCAGTAGTATTTCAGGGGCAACTAATGAAAAACTGTTTTTT.

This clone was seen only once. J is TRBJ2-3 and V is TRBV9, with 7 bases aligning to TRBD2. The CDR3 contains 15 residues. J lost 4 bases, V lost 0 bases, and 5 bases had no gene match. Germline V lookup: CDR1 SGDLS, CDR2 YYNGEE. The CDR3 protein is CASSVGAGVADTQYF. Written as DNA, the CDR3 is TGTGCCAGCAGCGTAGGGGCGGGAGTGGCAGATACGCAGTATTTT.

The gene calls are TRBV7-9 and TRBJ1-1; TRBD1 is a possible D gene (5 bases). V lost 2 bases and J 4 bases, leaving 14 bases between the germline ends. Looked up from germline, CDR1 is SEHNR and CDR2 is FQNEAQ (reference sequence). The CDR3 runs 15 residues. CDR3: CASSLRQGSSTEAFF. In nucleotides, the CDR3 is TGTGCCAGCAGCTTACGTCAGGGAAGTAGCACTGAAGCTTTCTTT.

Written as DNA, the CDR3 is TGTGCCAGCAGCTTCGCAGGATACTATGGCTACACCTTC. Its translation is CASSFAGYYGYTF. The chain couples TRBV7-2 to TRBJ1-2; D remains unclear. The CDR3 consists of 13 residues. The germline V gene encodes CDR1 SGHTA and CDR2 FQGNSA. Trimming pared 3 bases from V and 3 bases from J, leaving 8 bases between.

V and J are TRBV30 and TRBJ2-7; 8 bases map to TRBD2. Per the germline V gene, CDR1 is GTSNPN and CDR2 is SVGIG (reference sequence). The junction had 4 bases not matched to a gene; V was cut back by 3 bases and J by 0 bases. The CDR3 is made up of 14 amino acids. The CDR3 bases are TGTGCCTGGAGCCTCAGCGGGAGCTCCTACGAGCAGTACTTC. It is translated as CAWSLSGSSYEQYF. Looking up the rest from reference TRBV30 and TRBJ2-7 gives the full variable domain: SQTIHQWPATLVQPVGSPLSLECTVEGTSNPNLYWYRQAAGRGLQLLFYSVGIGQISSEVPQNLSASRPQDRQFILSSKKLLLSDSGFYLCAWSLSGSSYEQYFGPGTRLTVT.

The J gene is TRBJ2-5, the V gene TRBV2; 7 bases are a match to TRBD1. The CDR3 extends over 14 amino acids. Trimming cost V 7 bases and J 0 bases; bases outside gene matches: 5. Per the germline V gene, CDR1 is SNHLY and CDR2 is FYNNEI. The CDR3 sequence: CASNLQGNQETQYF. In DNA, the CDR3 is TGTGCCAGCAACCTACAGGGGAACCAAGAGACCCAGTACTTC.

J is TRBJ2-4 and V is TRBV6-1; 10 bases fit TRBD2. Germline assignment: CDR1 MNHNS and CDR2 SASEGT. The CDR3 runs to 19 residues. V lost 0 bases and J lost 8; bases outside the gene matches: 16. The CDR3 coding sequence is TGTGCCAGCAGTGAAGCGCTTTATCTTTTAGCGGGAGGAAGGGACATTCAGTACTTC. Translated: CASSEALYLLAGGRDIQYF.

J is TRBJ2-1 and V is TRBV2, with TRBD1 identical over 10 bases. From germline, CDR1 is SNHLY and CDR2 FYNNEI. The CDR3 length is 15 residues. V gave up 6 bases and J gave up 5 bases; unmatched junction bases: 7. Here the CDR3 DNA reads TGTGCCAGCAGAGCCGGGACAGGGGACCACAATGAGCAGTTCTTC. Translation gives CASRAGTGDHNEQFF.

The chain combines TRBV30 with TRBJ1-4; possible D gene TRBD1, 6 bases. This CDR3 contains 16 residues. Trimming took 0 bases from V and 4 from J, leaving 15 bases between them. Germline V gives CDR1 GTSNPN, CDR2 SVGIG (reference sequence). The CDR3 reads CAWSVRGGAVNEKLFF. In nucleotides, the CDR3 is TGTGCCTGGAGTGTACGGGGGGGCGCGGTTAATGAAAAACTGTTTTTT.

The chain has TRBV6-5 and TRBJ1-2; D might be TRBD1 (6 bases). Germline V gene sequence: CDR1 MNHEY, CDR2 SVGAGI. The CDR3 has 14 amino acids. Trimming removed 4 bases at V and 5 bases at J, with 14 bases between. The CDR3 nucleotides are TGTGCCAGCAGTTCCGGCGGACAGAATTATGGCTACACCTTC. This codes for CASSSGGQNYGYTF.

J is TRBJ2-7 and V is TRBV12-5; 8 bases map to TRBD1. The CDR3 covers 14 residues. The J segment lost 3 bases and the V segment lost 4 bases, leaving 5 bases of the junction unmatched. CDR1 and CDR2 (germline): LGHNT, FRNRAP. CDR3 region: CASGSDRAGYEQYF. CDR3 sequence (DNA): TGTGCTAGTGGTTCGGACAGGGCCGGCTACGAGCAGTACTTC.

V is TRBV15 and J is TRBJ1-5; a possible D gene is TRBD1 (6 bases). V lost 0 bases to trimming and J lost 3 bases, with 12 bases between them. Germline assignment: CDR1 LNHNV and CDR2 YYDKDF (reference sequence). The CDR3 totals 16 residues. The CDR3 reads CATSREAGTINQPQHF. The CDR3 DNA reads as TGTGCCACCAGCAGAGAGGCCGGGACAATCAATCAGCCCCAGCATTTT.

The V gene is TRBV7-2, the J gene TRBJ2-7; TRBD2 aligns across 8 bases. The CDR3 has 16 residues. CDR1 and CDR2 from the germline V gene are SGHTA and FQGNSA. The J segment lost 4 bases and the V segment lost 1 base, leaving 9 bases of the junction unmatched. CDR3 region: CASSLGGGTSTYEQYF. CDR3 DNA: TGTGCCAGCAGCTTAGGGGGTGGGACTAGTACTTACGAGCAGTACTTC.

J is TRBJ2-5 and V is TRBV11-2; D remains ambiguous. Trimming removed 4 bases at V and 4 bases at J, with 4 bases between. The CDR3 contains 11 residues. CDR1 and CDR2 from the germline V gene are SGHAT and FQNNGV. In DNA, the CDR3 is TGTGCCAGCAGCTCGGGAGAGACCCAGTACTTC. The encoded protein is CASSSGETQYF.

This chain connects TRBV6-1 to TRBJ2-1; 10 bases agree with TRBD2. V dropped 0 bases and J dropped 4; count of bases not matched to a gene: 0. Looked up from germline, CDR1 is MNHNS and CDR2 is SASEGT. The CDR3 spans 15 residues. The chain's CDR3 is CASSEATSGYNEQFF. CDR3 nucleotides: TGTGCCAGCAGTGAAGCGACTAGCGGGTACAATGAGCAGTTCTTC.

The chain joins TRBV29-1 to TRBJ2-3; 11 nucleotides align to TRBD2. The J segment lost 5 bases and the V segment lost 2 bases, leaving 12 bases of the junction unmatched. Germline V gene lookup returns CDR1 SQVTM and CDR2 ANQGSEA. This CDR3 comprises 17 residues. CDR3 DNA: TGCAGCGTTGAAACCGGGTTAGCGGGAGGGCCGATAGATACGCAGTATTTT. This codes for CSVETGLAGGPIDTQYF.

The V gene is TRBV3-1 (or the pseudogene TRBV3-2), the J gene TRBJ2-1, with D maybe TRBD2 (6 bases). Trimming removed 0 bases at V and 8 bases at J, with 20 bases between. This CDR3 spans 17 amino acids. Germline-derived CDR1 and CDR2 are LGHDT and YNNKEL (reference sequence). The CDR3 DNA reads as TGTGCCAGCAGCCAAGAGGGGGGAGGTGCCGGGCTCTATGAGCAGTTCTTC. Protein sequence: CASSQEGGGAGLYEQFF.

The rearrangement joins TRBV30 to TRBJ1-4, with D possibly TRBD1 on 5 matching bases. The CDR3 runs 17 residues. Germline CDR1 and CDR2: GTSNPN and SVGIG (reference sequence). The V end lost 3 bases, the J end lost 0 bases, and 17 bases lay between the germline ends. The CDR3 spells CAWRQVPRGATNEKLFF. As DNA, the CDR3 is TGTGCCTGGAGACAGGTTCCGAGAGGCGCAACTAATGAAAAACTGTTTTTT.

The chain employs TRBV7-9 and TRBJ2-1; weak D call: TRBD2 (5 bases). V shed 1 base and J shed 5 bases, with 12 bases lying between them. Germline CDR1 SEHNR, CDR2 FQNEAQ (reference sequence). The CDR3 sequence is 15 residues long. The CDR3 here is CASSLGFGLNNEQFF. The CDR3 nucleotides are TGTGCCAGCAGCTTAGGGTTCGGACTCAACAATGAGCAGTTCTTC.

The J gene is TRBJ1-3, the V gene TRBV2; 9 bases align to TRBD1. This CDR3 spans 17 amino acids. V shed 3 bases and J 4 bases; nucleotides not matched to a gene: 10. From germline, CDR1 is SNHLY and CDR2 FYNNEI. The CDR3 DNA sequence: TGTGCCAGCAGTGACGGCTTGGACAGGGGAAGAGGAAACACCATATATTTT. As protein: CASSDGLDRGRGNTIYF.

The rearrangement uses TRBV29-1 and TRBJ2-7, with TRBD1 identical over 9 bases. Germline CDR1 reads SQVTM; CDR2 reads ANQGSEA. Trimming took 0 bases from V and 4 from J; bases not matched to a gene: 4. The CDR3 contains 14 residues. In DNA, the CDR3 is TGCAGCGTTGAAGACGGACAGGGGACTTACGAGCAGTACTTC. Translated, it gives CSVEDGQGTYEQYF.

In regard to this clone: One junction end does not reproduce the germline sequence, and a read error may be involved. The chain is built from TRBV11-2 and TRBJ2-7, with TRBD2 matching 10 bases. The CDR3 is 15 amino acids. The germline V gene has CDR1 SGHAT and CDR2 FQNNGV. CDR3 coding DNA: TGTGCCAGCACCTTAGGGACTAGCGACTTCTACGAGCAGTACTTC. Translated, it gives CASTLGTSDFYEQYF.

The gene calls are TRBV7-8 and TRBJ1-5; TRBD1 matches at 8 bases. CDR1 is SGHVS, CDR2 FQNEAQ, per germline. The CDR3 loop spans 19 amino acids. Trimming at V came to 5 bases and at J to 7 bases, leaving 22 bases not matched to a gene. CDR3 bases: TGTGCCAGCAGCCCGAGGGACAGGACAAGGATTCTAACCTTGCAGCCCCAGCATTTT. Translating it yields CASSPRDRTRILTLQPQHF.

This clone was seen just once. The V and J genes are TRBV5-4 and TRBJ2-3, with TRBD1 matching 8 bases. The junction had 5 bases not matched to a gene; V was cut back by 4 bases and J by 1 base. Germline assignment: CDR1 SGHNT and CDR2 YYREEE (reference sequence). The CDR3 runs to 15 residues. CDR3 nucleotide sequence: TGTGCCAGCAGCCAGGGACAGGTTGGCACAGATACGCAGTATTTT. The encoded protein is CASSQGQVGTDTQYF.

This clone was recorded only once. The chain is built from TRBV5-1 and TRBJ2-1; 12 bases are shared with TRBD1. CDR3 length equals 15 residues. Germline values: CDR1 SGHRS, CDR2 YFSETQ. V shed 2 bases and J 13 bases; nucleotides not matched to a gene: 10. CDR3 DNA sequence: TGCGCCAGCAGCTTTGAGGGACAGGGGGCCACGTCTCAGTTCTTC. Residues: CASSFEGQGATSQFF.

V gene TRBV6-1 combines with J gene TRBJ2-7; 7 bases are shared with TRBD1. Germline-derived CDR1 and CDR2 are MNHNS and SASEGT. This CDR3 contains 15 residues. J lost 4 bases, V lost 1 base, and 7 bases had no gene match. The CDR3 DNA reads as TGTGCCAGCAGTGAAGGCACAGGGGTTTCTTACGAGCAGTACTTC. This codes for CASSEGTGVSYEQYF.